This T cell receptor beta chain was sequenced for a study of T cell responses to AZD1222 COVID-19 vaccine. Between the trimmed V and J ends, which lost 3 bases and 4 bases, there was a span of 9 bases. There are 13 residues in the CDR3. Germline CDR1 LNHDA, CDR2 SQIVND (reference sequence). Sequenced by immunoSEQ multiplex PCR; TCRdb stores in-frame clones only, minus some. The data contain 70,000 to 95,000 clones, roughly nine tenths of them singletons. The specimen was peripheral blood, collected on day 0 of AZD1222 vaccination. The rearrangement uses TRBV19 and TRBJ2-5, with D uncertain. The sequence came from an adult in good health. For the CDR3, the DNA is TGTGCCAGTAGTATTAGTCAGAGAGAGACCCAGTACTTC. Translation gives CASSISQRETQYF.